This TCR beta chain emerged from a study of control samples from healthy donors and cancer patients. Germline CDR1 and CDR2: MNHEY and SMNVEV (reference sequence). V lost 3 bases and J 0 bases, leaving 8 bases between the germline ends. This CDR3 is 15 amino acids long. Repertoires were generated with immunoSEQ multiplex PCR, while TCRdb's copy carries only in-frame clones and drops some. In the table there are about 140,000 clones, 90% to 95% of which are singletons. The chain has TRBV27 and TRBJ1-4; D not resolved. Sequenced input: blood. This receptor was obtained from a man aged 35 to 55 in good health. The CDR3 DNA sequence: TGTGCCAGCAGTTTCCTAACGGCAACTAATGAAAAACTGTTTTTT. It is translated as CASSFLTATNEKLFF.